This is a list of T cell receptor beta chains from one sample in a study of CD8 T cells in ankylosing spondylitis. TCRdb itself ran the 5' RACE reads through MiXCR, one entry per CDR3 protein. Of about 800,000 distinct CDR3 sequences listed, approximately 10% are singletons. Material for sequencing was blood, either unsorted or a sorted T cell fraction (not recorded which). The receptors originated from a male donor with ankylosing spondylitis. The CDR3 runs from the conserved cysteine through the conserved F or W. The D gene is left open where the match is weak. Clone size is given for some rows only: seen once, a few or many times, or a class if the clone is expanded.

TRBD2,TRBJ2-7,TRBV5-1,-,CASSWGGGATYEQYF,TGCGCCAGCAGCTGGGGGGGTGGGGCCACCTACGAGCAGTACTTC
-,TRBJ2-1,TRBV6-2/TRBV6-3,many,CASRDRYSYNEQFF,TGTGCCAGTCGCGACCGGTACTCCTACAATGAGCAGTTCTTC
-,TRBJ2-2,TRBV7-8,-,CASSLWLGTGELFF,TGTGCCAGCAGCTTATGGCTCGGGACCGGGGAGCTGTTTTTT
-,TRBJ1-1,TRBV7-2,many,CASSLGPTQYTEAFF,TGTGCCAGCAGCTTAGGACCGACACAGTACACTGAAGCTTTCTTT
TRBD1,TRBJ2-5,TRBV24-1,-,CATSDTEGAGETQYF,TGTGCCACCAGTGATACCGAGGGGGCCGGCGAGACCCAGTACTTC
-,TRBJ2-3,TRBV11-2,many,CASTDTDTQYF,TGTGCCAGCACCGATACAGATACGCAGTATTTT
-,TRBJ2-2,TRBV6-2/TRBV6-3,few,CASSYRKGSNTGELFF,TGTGCCAGCAGTTACAGAAAGGGCAGTAACACCGGGGAGCTGTTTTTT
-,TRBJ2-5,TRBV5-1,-,CASSFATEGEETQYF,TGCGCCAGCAGCTTCGCCACGGAGGGGGAGGAGACCCAGTACTTC
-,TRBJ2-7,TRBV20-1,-,CSTSRGTAYEQYF,TGCAGTACTTCCCGGGGGACAGCCTACGAGCAGTACTTC
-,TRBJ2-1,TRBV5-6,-,CASSGDRGYNEQFF,TGTGCCAGCAGCGGCGACCGGGGTTACAATGAGCAGTTCTTC
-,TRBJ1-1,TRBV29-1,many,CSVGRVLSPEAFF,TGCAGCGTTGGCCGGGTCCTCAGCCCTGAAGCTTTCTTT
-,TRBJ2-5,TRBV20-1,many,CSARQSGQETQYF,TGCAGTGCTAGACAATCCGGACAAGAGACCCAGTACTTC
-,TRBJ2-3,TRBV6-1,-,CASSARDLTDTQYF,TGTGCCAGCAGTGCCCGGGATCTCACAGATACGCAGTATTTT
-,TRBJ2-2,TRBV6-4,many,CASSDTSKNTGELFF,TGTGCCAGCAGTGACACCTCCAAGAACACCGGGGAGCTGTTTTTT
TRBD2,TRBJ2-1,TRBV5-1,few,CASSHGTSGSNEQFF,TGCGCCAGCAGCCACGGGACTAGCGGGAGTAATGAGCAGTTCTTC
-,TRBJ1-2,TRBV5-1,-,CASSWLQNQGTDGYTF,TGCGCCAGCAGCTGGCTACAGAATCAGGGAACTGACGGCTACACCTTC
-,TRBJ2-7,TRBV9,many,CASSVASAEQGEQYF,TGTGCCAGCAGCGTAGCTTCGGCGGAGCAAGGGGAGCAGTACTTC
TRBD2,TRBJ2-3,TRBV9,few,CASSLGASGGSDTQYF,TGTGCCAGCAGCCTCGGGGCTAGCGGGGGGTCAGATACGCAGTATTTT
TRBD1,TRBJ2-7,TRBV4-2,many,CASSQETTGVPSYEQYF,TGTGCCAGCAGCCAAGAGACTACAGGGGTCCCTTCCTACGAGCAGTACTTC
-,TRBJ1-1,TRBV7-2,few,CASTLQGFTEAFF,TGTGCCAGCACCTTGCAGGGGTTCACTGAAGCTTTCTTT
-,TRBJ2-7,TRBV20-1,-,CSAGFFGRGLDEQYF,-
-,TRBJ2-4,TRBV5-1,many,CASSYGPAAKNIQYF,TGCGCCAGCAGCTACGGTCCCGCGGCCAAAAACATTCAGTACTTC
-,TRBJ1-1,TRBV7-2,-,CASSLAAGQGAFF,TGTGCCAGCAGCTTAGCGGCTGGTCAGGGGGCTTTCTTT
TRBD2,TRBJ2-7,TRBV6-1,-,CASRQRGASSYEQYF,TGTGCCAGCAGGCAGCGGGGGGCCAGCTCCTACGAGCAGTACTTC
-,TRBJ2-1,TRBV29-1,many,CSVGRSSSYNEQFF,TGCAGCGTTGGCAGAAGCAGCTCCTACAATGAGCAGTTCTTC
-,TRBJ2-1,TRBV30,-,CAWSVSGFGEQFF,TGTGCCTGGAGTGTCTCGGGGTTTGGTGAGCAGTTCTTC
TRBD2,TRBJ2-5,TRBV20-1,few,CSASRLAGGRETQYF,TGCAGTGCTAGCCGGCTAGCGGGAGGGCGGGAGACCCAGTACTTC
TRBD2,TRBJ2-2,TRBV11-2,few,CASVRLAGNTGELFF,TGTGCCAGCGTCCGACTAGCGGGGAACACCGGGGAGCTGTTTTTT
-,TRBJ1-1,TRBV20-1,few,CSASRSPGMNTEAFF,TGCAGTGCTAGCCGATCCCCCGGCATGAACACTGAAGCTTTCTTT
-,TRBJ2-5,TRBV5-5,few,CASSRGPSGETQYF,TGTGCCAGCAGCCGAGGACCCTCGGGAGAGACCCAGTACTTC
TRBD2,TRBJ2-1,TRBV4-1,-,CASSSGLAGGLYNEQFF,TGCGCCAGCAGCTCCGGACTAGCGGGAGGCCTCTACAATGAGCAGTTCTTC
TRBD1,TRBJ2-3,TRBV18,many,CASSPRTGGTDTQYF,TGTGCCAGCTCGCCTCGGACAGGGGGCACAGATACGCAGTATTTT
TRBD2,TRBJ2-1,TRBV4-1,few,CASSQDPRLAPNEQFF,TGCGCCAGCAGCCAAGATCCGCGACTAGCCCCCAATGAGCAGTTCTTC
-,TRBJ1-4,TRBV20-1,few,CSATSDGVNEKLFF,TGCAGTGCTACCTCGGACGGAGTAAATGAAAAACTGTTTTTT
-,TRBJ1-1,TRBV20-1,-,CSARGREATEAFF,TGCAGTGCTAGAGGAAGGGAGGCCACTGAAGCTTTCTTT
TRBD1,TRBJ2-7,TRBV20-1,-,CSANDMDRGFGEQYF,TGCAGTGCTAACGACATGGACAGGGGCTTCGGCGAGCAGTACTTC
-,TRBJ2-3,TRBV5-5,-,CASSSRWTRGGTDTQYF,TGTGCCAGCAGCTCCCGATGGACGAGAGGGGGCACAGATACGCAGTATTTT
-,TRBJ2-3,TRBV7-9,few,CASSLVGVAQYF,TGTGCCAGCAGCTTAGTAGGCGTCGCGCAGTATTTT
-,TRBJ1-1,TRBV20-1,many,CSARDYVQGQAFF,TGCAGTGCTAGAGATTACGTGCAGGGTCAAGCTTTCTTT
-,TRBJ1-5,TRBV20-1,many,CSARPPDDSQHF,TGCAGTGCTAGACCCCCTGATGACTCCCAGCATTTT
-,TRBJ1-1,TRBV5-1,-,CASSLGPTMNTEAFF,TGCGCCAGCAGCTTGGGGCCGACAATGAACACTGAAGCTTTCTTT
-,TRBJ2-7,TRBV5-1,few,CASSFNWAGKDYEQYF,TGCGCCAGCAGCTTTAATTGGGCAGGGAAGGACTACGAGCAGTACTTC
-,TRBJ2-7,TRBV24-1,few,CATSDPDRVLPAGYYEQYF,TGTGCCACCAGTGATCCGGACAGGGTCCTACCAGCGGGATATTACGAGCAGTACTTC
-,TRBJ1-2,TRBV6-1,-,CASSEVWGEGYTF,TGTGCCAGCAGTGAAGTATGGGGTGAAGGCTACACCTTC
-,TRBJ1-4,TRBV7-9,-,CASSPQYGANEKLFF,TGTGCCAGCAGCCCCCAGTACGGGGCTAATGAAAAACTGTTTTTT
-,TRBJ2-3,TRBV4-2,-,CASSQADSLHTDTQYF,TGTGCCAGCAGCCAAGCGGACAGCCTGCACACAGATACGCAGTATTTT
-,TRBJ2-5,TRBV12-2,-,CASRLVCPVAGRRETQYF,TGTGCAAGTCGCTTAGTCTGTCCTGTGGCAGGACGGCGAGAGACCCAGTACTTC
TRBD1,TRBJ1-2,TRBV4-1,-,CASSPLDRANGYTF,TGCGCCAGCAGCCCTCTTGACAGGGCCAATGGCTACACCTTC
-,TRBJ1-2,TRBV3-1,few,CASLDLNYGYTF,TGTGCCAGCCTGGACTTAAACTATGGCTACACCTTC
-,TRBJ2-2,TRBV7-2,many,CASSNVNTGELFF,TGTGCCAGCAGCAATGTGAACACCGGGGAGCTGTTTTTT
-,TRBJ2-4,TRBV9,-,CASSPLEVRGIQYF,TGTGCCAGCAGCCCCCTTGAGGTCCGGGGCATTCAGTACTTC